Reported below is one T cell receptor (beta chain). What this receptor recognizes is not known. The record has no base qualities; no much larger clone is one base away. The CDR3 goes from the cysteine to the phenylalanine over 17 residues. Only CDR3 DNA remains: 51 bases, in frame from the first base. The germline V gene supplies CDR1 SGHRS and CDR2 YFSETQ. V trim: 0 bases; J trim: 11 bases; unmatched bases: 15. The library was prepared using the immunoSEQ multiplex PCR assay. For the multiplex PCR, a mixture combining 60 forward primers for TCR Vbeta segments and 13 reverse primers for TCR Jbeta segments was used. The CDR3 region of rearranged TCR beta genes was amplified from genomic DNA with a multiplex PCR assay. The Illumina HiSeq System was used to sequence the amplified TCR beta libraries as 87-base-pair reads. The source study handled its data this way. A later analysis counted around 72 million unique TCR beta chains across the 666 repertoires, and 10 million to 12 million of these chains were shared by at least two donors. To remove PCR and sequencing errors, raw reads were error-corrected and collapsed into unique sequences using a nearest-neighbor algorithm that merged closely related sequences. CDR3 sequences were aligned to IMGT reference sequences to assign V, D and J gene segments. For a sequence to be retained, a match of at least six nucleotides was required to both a V gene segment and a J gene segment. Rearrangements were called productive when the CDR3 lacked stop codons and stayed in frame with V and J; all others were non-productive. CDR3 was defined according to IMGT convention as the region running from the second conserved V-encoded cysteine to the conserved J-encoded phenylalanine. The earlier analysis of about 570 of the donors excluded any sequence lacking an unambiguous match to a single V gene segment. An earlier analysis of fewer than 750 of the donors classified V segments as functional when productive rearrangements were above 56.7% and as segregating when the standard deviation between donors was above 5%. A statistical classification framework was built to diagnose cytomegalovirus status from the catalog of TCR beta chain sequences. A later analysis assigned V and J genes by comparing TCR nucleotide sequences with IMGT/GENE-DB human TR gene sequences. A later analysis assigned CDR3 sequences and most-parsimonious VDJ recombination scenarios with the TCRdist pipeline. In a later analysis, every TCR beta chain was defined by the combination of its CDR3 amino acid sequence and its V-gene family, and reads without a unique V-gene family were dropped. A later analysis removed 500 to 650 highly shared, low-generation-probability nucleotide sequences to deal with suspected cross-contamination and a sequencing artifact. In a later analysis, a clonal expansion index for each public chain was calculated from normalized within-repertoire ranks of inferred template counts. In a later analysis, generation probabilities were computed with a VDJ recombination model fitted to out-of-frame rearrangements, and the resulting probabilities were checked against IGoR. In a later analysis, hypergeometric tests were used to score TCR-TCR, TCR-HLA and TCR-CMV co-occurrence, with a repertoire-size bias correction applied to TCR pairs. To estimate false discovery rates, a later analysis permuted the HLA or CMV assignments 20 times. A later analysis grouped co-occurring TCRs with DBSCAN, adding TCRdist sequence similarity when clustering within HLA-allele-positive subsets. Repertoires with fewer than 30,000 or more than 120,000 public chains, plus five repertoires with anomalous nucleotide sharing, were excluded from co-occurrence clustering. TCRdb re-hosts the immuneACCESS table, in-frame sequences only. Its copies lack some clones; in the studies checked, an unresolved V gene accounts for under half of them, and the cause for the rest is not known. That table supplies the V and J calls and clone size; D and trimming were determined from the DNA. Across this sample there are some 150,000 clones, with 70% to 80% seen only once. More than 9.5% of the sample is held by the ten biggest clonotypes.

This entry belongs to a study of cytomegalovirus exposure and HLA in healthy donors (dated by TCRdb to 2016 to 2017). Regarding the research as a whole: An earlier analysis of several hundred of the donors reported 250 to 300 Gb of sequence data and roughly 110 million unique TCR beta sequences from about 200 million T cells. About 280 gigabases of sequencing data and around 90 million unique TCR sequences made up an early release that covered some 640 HLA-typed donors. Of the approximately 400 genotyped donors, over 80% were placed in the genetic ancestry cluster associated with self-reported Caucasian donors. The study aimed to test whether cataloging public T cell receptors could reveal signatures of past pathogen exposure. The T cell repertoires of some 700 subjects were profiled by immunosequencing and related to cytomegalovirus serostatus. A separate validation cohort of 90 to 150 different subjects was used in addition to the approximately 670-subject first cohort. High-throughput TCR immunosequencing, statistical association of individual TCRs with disease status, and machine learning were combined to predict cytomegalovirus infection status. A later analysis re-examined previously published TCR beta repertoires from 500 to 700 donors and added high-resolution HLA genotyping to investigate patterns of TCR occurrence. Rather than drawing on any new phenotypic data, the later analysis identified candidate immune exposures from TCR beta sequences and the way those sequences occurred across donors. An earlier analysis of roughly 580 of the donors used high-throughput TCR beta sequencing to judge whether each TCR beta V gene segment behaved as functional or pseudogenic. Donor age, sex, ethnicity and CMV serostatus were collected together with the repertoire data. A later genetic analysis took genome-wide SNP genotypes for about three fifths of the 666 donors and used that subset as a discovery cohort. All discovery cohort repertoires had been generated using a single sequencing platform. HLA typing covered class I and class II loci at four-digit resolution. Typing coverage varied by locus: roughly 620-640 donors for A, B, C, DRB1 and DQB1; approximately 520 for DQA1; over 600 for DPA1; roughly 470 for DPB1. Four to six DR-DQ haplotypes were handled as single units for association and clustering, since linkage in the cohort was strong. On average, roughly 240,000 unique TCR beta nucleotide sequences were sequenced per donor among a few hundred genotyped donors of the cohort, with 15% to 20% of those sequences being non-productive.

Broader findings and caveats from the paper: Most TCR sequences were seen in very few donors, while some public TCRs were found in many individuals. A later analysis found that TCR association rates varied across HLA loci, with DRB1 alleles showing the most associated TCRs and HLA-C alleles the fewest. Because HLA typing was unavailable for some donors at each locus, only the typed subset was used in association tests. A later analysis found that HLA-associated TCR beta chains were more clonally expanded and had lower generation probabilities than equally common non-associated chains. Linkage disequilibrium might explain the correlated functional status among segregating V segments, but an unknown experimental factor could not be excluded. Cytomegalovirus status was reported to be diagnosed by the classifier with high specificity and sensitivity in both the original and validation cohorts. V-gene and J-gene trimming of TCR beta chains was associated with a missense DCLRE1C variant in a later genetic analysis, and the association was replicated in an independent cohort. Some IMGT-functional V segments, including TRBV6-2 and TRBV6-3, could not be distinguished by the 87-base-pair reads and were therefore excluded. In a later genetic analysis, fewer N-insertions in productive TCRs were reported among donors in an Asian-associated ancestry cluster than the 666-donor mean. A later analysis associated 15,000 to 20,000 TCR beta sequences with specific HLA alleles at a false discovery rate of 0.05. According to a later analysis, parvovirus B19, influenza, CMV and Epstein-Barr virus appeared linked to several top co-occurrence clusters. Because counts were too low, roughly 16 rarely observed V segments, including chromosome 9 orphons, were excluded from the earlier analysis of 587 of the donors. When HLA alleles, especially DR and DQ, strongly co-occurred, attributing TCR associations to individual alleles was difficult. Immune exposure information for the cohort was limited to CMV serostatus. Most CMV-associated TCR beta chains appeared to be HLA-restricted in a later analysis, and the HLA associations seemed to be driven largely by CMV exposure. A group of highly shared sequence variants was considered likely to be a technical artifact of the sequencing pipeline. In vitro tests confirmed that a few of the cytomegalovirus-associated TCR beta chains recognize cytomegalovirus antigens. Broadly in line with IMGT annotations, most TCR beta V segments showed up in productive rearrangements about 87% or about 30% of the time in an earlier analysis of approximately 640 of the donors. In the study, approximately 160 TCR beta chains were listed as associated with cytomegalovirus. Roughly uniform sequencing depth across donors was assumed in presence/absence analyses, although this assumption may not hold. A further reported finding was that TCR beta sequences accurately predicted the HLA-A and HLA-B alleles for most subjects in the first cohort. In this cohort, only TCR beta chains were sequenced, and detectable features were limited by the absence of alpha or paired-chain data. The authors suggested that the approach could potentially be extended to other disease states and immunological phenotypes.

The cohort comprised around 690 healthy bone marrow donors. At the time of sampling, all cohort members were nominally healthy, though unrecorded immune exposures were likely present. The donor tested CMV seropositive, placing the donor among the 290 or so seropositive members of the cohort. Every donor gave a peripheral blood sample, and the peripheral blood mononuclear cells from that sample were used for TCR beta sequencing. Genomic DNA was extracted from the blood cell samples with the Qiagen DNeasy Blood Extraction Kit. Input material: PBMCs. The rearrangement joined TRBV5-1 to TRBJ2-5; 11 central nucleotides agree with TRBD2. The source is a man aged 18 to 29 in good health and CMV-seropositive. The CDR3 region reads CASSLDIAGGPQREQYF. The DNA reads TGCGCCAGCAGCTTGGATATAGCGGGGGGGCCGCAGCGTGAGCAGTACTTC.